The T cell receptor (beta chain) described here comes from a study of CD8+CD57+ T cells in acquired aplastic anemia (dated by TCRdb to the late 2010s). About the full investigation: On average, sorted CD4+ and CD8+ cells yielded 3.2 ug of extracted DNA, with a range of about 0.19 to 30 ug. A CD8+CD57+ expansion meant a frequency higher than the mean frequency seen in healthy subjects. General findings and caveats noted by the study authors: Patients and healthy controls showed no significant difference in CD8+ Simpson's diversity (P=0.060). Over 25 CD8+ CDR3 sequences were found in both patients and controls but appeared to be highly expressed in patients and within the immunodominant clones of the patients.

The patients picked for sequencing were ones in whom flow cytometry had shown an expansion of CD8+CD57+ cells. Severe acquired aplastic anemia was diagnosed in all patients according to International Study of Aplastic Anemia and Agranulocytosis and Camitta criteria. No patient had received any therapy when blood was sampled. In the study, sorted CD4+ and CD8+ blood T cells from patients with severe aplastic anemia and from healthy subjects underwent deep sequencing of TCR repertoires. In the USA, patient enrollment took place under clinicaltrials.gov protocols 00001620, 01623167, 00001397, 00071045, 00081523 and 00961064. Ficoll-Paque density gradient centrifugation was used to isolate peripheral blood mononuclear cells. Before DNA was extracted, CD4+ and CD8+ T cells were sorted using either FACS or magnetic beads. Genomic DNA was used as template for profiling of TCR beta VDJ combinations and CDR3 sequences. An Illumina HiSeq 2000 was used for TCR repertoire sequencing. The authors' analysis ran thus. TRBV/TRBJ rearrangement plots, CDR3 size and DJ length profiles, and Simpson's diversity index were used to assess repertoires. The most abundant DNA sequence in the deep sequencing data was taken as the immunodominant clone. CDR3 amino acid sequences were checked for sharing between subjects and were compared against published repertoires and the VDJdb database. Through fastp at Q25 and MiXCR, TCRdb rebuilt clones from the public reads, retaining in-frame beta chains. Identical CDR3 proteins give one entry, which carries the most common genes and DNA. TCRdb, not the original authors, processed these V and J calls. The sample table holds around 150,000 distinct CDR3 sequences, of which 70% to 80% were seen once. Together, the top ten hold around 45% of the sample.

The CDR3 holds 12 amino acids from the cysteine to the phenylalanine. The read is trimmed to its CDR3 DNA, 36 bases read in frame from base 1. Cut back by 1 base and 6 bases, the V and J ends lie 7 bases apart. Per the germline V gene (reference sequence), DFQATT is the CDR1 and SNEGSKA is the CDR2. Of note for this clonotype: Which antigen it targets is not known. Base qualities were left out, and no much larger clone turns up one base away.

Material: sorted CD4+, CD8+, or CD8+CD57+ T cells (not recorded which) from PBMCs. The receptor's source is a human donor with aplastic anemia. The rearranged segments are TRBV20-1 and TRBJ2-1; the D call is tentative, TRBD1 or TRBD2, as each matches 5 bases. The DNA sequence is given as TGCAGTGCTAGAGGGGGGATCAATGAGCAGTTCTTC. The encoded protein is CSARGGINEQFF.